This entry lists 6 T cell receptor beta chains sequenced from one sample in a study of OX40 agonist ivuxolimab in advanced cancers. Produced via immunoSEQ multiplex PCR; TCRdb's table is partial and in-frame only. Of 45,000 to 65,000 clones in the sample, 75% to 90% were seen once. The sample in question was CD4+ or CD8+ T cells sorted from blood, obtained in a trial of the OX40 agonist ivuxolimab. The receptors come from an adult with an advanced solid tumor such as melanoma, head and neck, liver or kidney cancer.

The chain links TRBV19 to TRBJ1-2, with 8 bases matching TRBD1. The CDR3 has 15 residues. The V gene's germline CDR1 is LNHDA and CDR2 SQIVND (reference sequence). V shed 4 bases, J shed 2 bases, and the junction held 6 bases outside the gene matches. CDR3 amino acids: CASSTQGQVNYGYTF. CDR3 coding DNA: TGTGCCAGTAGTACCCAGGGACAGGTCAACTATGGCTACACCTTC.

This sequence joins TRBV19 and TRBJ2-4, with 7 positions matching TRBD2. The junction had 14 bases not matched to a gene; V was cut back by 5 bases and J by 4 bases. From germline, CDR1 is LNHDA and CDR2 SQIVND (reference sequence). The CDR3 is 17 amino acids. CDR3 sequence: CASSLGIHWREKNIQYF. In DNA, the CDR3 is TGTGCCAGTAGTTTAGGAATCCACTGGCGGGAGAAAAACATTCAGTACTTC.

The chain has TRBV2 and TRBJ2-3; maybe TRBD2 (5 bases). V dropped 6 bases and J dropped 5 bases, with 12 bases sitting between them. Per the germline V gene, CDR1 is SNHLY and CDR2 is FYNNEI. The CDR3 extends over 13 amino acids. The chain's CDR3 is CASRKLDVDTQYF. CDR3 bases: TGTGCCAGCAGGAAACTAGACGTAGATACGCAGTATTTT.

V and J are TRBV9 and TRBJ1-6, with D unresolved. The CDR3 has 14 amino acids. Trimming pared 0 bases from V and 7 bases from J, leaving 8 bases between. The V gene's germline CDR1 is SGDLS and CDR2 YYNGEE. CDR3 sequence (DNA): TGTGCCAGCAGCGTAGATTTCCAGAATTCACCCCTCCACTTT. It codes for CASSVDFQNSPLHF.

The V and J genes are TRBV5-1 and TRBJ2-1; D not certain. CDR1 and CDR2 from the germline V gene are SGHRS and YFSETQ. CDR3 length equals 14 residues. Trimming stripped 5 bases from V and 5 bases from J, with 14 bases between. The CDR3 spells CASRAWQPNNEQFF. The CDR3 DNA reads TGCGCCAGCAGAGCTTGGCAGCCGAACAATGAGCAGTTCTTC. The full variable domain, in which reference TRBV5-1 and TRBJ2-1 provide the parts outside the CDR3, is KAGVTQTPRYLIKTRGQQVTLSCSPISGHRSVSWYQQTPGQGLQFLFEYFSETQRNKGNFPGRFSGRQFSNSRSEMNVSTLELGDSALYLCASRAWQPNNEQFFGPGTRLTVL.

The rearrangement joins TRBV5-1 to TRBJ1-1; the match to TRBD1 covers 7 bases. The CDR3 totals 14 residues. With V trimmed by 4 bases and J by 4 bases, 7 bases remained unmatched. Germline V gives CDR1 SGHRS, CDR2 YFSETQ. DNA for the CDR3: TGCGCCAGCAGCCAAACGGCAGGGGGCACTGAAGCTTTCTTT. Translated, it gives CASSQTAGGTEAFF. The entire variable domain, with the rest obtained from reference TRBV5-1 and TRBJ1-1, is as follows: KAGVTQTPRYLIKTRGQQVTLSCSPISGHRSVSWYQQTPGQGLQFLFEYFSETQRNKGNFPGRFSGRQFSNSRSEMNVSTLELGDSALYLCASSQTAGGTEAFFGQGTRLTVV.